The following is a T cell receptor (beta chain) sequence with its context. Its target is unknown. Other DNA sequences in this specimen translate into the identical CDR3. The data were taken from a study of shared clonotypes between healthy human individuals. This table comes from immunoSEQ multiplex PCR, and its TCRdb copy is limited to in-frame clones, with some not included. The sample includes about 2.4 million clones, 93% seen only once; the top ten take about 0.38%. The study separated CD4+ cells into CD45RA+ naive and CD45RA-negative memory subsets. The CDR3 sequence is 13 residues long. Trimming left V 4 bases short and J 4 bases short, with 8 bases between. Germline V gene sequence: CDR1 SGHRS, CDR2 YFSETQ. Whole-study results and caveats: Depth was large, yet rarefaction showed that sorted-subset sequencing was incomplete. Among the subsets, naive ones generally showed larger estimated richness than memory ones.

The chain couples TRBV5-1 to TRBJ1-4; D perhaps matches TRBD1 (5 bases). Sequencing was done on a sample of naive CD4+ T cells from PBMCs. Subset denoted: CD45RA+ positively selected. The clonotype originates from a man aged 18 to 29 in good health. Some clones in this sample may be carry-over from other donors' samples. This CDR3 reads CASSRDVNEKLFF. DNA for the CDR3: TGCGCCAGCAGCAGGGACGTTAATGAAAAACTGTTTTTT. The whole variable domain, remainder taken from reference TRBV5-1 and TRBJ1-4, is KAGVTQTPRYLIKTRGQQVTLSCSPISGHRSVSWYQQTPGQGLQFLFEYFSETQRNKGNFPGRFSGRQFSNSRSEMNVSTLELGDSALYLCASSRDVNEKLFFGSGTQLSVL.